This passage covers 11 T cell receptor beta chains from one sample sequenced in a study of control samples from healthy donors and cancer patients (dated by TCRdb to 2019 to 2021). The library was prepared using the immunoSEQ multiplex PCR assay. TCRdb took this table from immuneACCESS and kept in-frame rearrangements with V and J called. Such tables lack part of the clones; where checked against another copy, unresolved V genes explain under half of the gap, and the rest is unexplained. The sample contains just over 80,000 clones, over 90% of them found a single time. The ten largest clones add up to 4.8% of the sample. Sequencing was performed on blood. The receptors derive from a young woman in good health.

The V and J genes are TRBV2 and TRBJ1-2, with D uncertain. With 1 base removed from V and 1 base from J, the gap between germline ends came to 10 bases. CDR3 length: 15 residues. Germline-derived CDR1 and CDR2 are SNHLY and FYNNEI. The CDR3 DNA reads as TGTGCCAGCAGTGAAGAGTCAGGAAATAACTATGGCTACACCTTC. As protein: CASSEESGNNYGYTF.

The chain couples TRBV5-6 to TRBJ1-2; tentative D call: TRBD1 (5 bases). In germline, CDR1 is SGHDT, CDR2 YYEEEE. V was shortened by 3 bases and J by 4 bases, with 10 bases between the two germline ends. The CDR3 is 13 amino acids. The CDR3 nucleotides are TGTGCCAGCAGCTCCCGGGACGGCTATGGCTACACCTTC. This sequence encodes CASSSRDGYGYTF.

This chain links TRBV27 with TRBJ1-6, with TRBD1 identical over 11 bases. The CDR3 is made up of 15 amino acids. Germline loops: CDR1 MNHEY, CDR2 SMNVEV (reference sequence). With 5 bases clipped from V and 11 bases from J, the junction kept 8 bases outside the gene matches. CDR3 amino acids: CASSLGQGAETPLHF. The CDR3 DNA reads as TGTGCCAGCAGTCTCGGACAGGGGGCCGAGACACCCCTCCACTTT.

Regarding this clone: Germline and junction disagree at one end, which may indicate a read error. The V and J genes are TRBV28 and TRBJ1-5; weak D call: TRBD1 (5 bases). The germline gives CDR1 MDHEN, CDR2 SYDVKM. CDR3 length: 17 residues. The CDR3 DNA reads as TGTGCCAGCAGTTTTTTGGGCCCAGGGAATAGCAATCGGCCCCAGCATTTT. Residues: CASSFLGPGNSNRPQHF.

V is TRBV24-1 and J is TRBJ1-2; D is ambiguous. The V end lost 5 bases, the J end lost 4 bases, and 10 bases lay between the germline ends. CDR1 is KGHDR and CDR2 is SFDVKD in the germline V gene. The CDR3 loop spans 13 amino acids. CDR3 DNA: TGTGCCACCAGTGCCCCGGGCATCTATGGCTACACCTTC. It translates to CATSAPGIYGYTF.

The chain uses TRBV3-1 (or the pseudogene TRBV3-2) and TRBJ2-3; D gene uncertain. Germline CDR1 and CDR2: LGHDT and YNNKEL (reference sequence). Between the trimmed V and J ends, which lost 4 bases and 0 bases, there was a span of 8 bases. There are 14 residues in the CDR3. The CDR3 DNA reads TGTGCCAGCAGCCCCCATGCTAGCACAGATACGCAGTATTTT. Its translation is CASSPHASTDTQYF.

The count of this clone is one. The rearrangement links TRBV7-8 to TRBJ2-5; 10 nucleotides match TRBD2. The trim removed 6 bases at V and 5 bases at J, leaving 6 bases unmatched. The CDR3 runs to 14 residues. Germline loops: CDR1 SGHVS, CDR2 FQNEAQ. The CDR3: CASRKAGGLETQYF. CDR3 nucleotide sequence: TGTGCCAGCAGGAAAGCGGGGGGGCTTGAGACCCAGTACTTC.

V usage is TRBV28 and J usage is TRBJ2-7; D is unclear. This CDR3 is built from 15 residues. V lost 6 bases and J 0 bases, leaving 15 bases between the germline ends. The germline gives CDR1 MDHEN, CDR2 SYDVKM. CDR3: CASRPTPTYSYEQYF. The CDR3 DNA reads TGTGCCAGCAGACCTACACCTACCTACTCCTACGAGCAGTACTTC.

V gene TRBV28 combines with J gene TRBJ1-5; 7 nucleotides match TRBD1. CDR1 is MDHEN and CDR2 is SYDVKM in the germline V gene. Trimming at V came to 8 bases and at J to 1 base, leaving 8 bases not matched to a gene. The CDR3 consists of 15 residues. CDR3 residues: CASGTGTESNQPQHF. CDR3 nucleotide sequence: TGTGCCAGCGGAACCGGGACAGAAAGCAATCAGCCCCAGCATTTT. Looking up the rest from reference TRBV28 and TRBJ1-5 gives the full variable domain: DVKVTQSSRYLVKRTGEKVFLECVQDMDHENMFWYRQDPGLGLRLIYFSYDVKMKEKGDIPEGYSVSREKKERFSLILESASTNQTSMYLCASGTGTESNQPQHFGDGTRLSIL.

The V call is TRBV27, the J call TRBJ2-2, with 7 bases matching TRBD2. Per germline, CDR1 MNHEY and CDR2 SMNVEV (reference sequence). There are 18 residues in the CDR3. V lost 5 bases and J lost 7; bases outside the gene matches: 19. The DNA of the CDR3 is TGTGCCAGCAGTCCAGGGAACGGGAGGACTCTGGTGAACGGGGAGCTGTTTTTT. Amino acid sequence: CASSPGNGRTLVNGELFF.

This chain links TRBV19 with TRBJ1-2, with D tentatively TRBD1 (5 bases). V lost 4 bases and J 4 bases, leaving 13 bases between the germline ends. CDR3 length: 14 amino acids. Germline lookup yields CDR1 LNHDA and CDR2 SQIVND (reference sequence). Written as DNA, the CDR3 is TGTGCCAGTAGTACGGACATGTTCGGCTATGGCTACACCTTC. Encoded protein: CASSTDMFGYGYTF. Filled out from reference TRBV19 and TRBJ1-2, the complete variable domain reads DGGITQSPKYLFRKEGQNVTLSCEQNLNHDAMYWYRQDPGQGLRLIYYSQIVNDFQKGDIAEGYSVSREKKESFPLTVTSAQKNPTAFYLCASSTDMFGYGYTFGSGTRLTVV.